This is a list of T cell receptor beta chains from one sample in a study of shared clonotypes between healthy human individuals. Method: immunoSEQ multiplex PCR; TCRdb's copy keeps in-frame clones and lacks some. The sample consists of 2 million to 2.5 million clones, more than 80% of them appearing once. Source material: naive CD4+ T cells from PBMCs. These receptors originate from a man younger than 35 in good health. Some clones in this sample may be carry-over from other donors' samples. The CDR3 runs from the conserved cysteine through the conserved F or W. The D gene is left open where the match is weak. Not every row has a clone size; where given, it reads once, few, many or a size class.

D,V,J,size,length,DNA,CDR3
NA,TRBV5-6,TRBJ1-1,once,15,TGTGCCAGCAGCTTGGCTTGGGGGGAGAACACTGAAGCTTTCTTT,CASSLAWGENTEAFF
NA,TRBV28,TRBJ2-5,NA,12,TGTGCCAGCAGCCCTAGGGGCGAGACCCAGTACTTC,CASSPRGETQYF
TRBD1,TRBV6-1,TRBJ2-2,NA,15,TGTGCCAGCAGTTCACCGGACAGGGGCGACGGGGAGCTGTTTTTT,CASSSPDRGDGELFF
NA,TRBV7-3,TRBJ1-1,NA,14,TGTGCCAGCAGCCTTCTTTCTCTGGACACTGAAGCTTTCTTT,CASSLLSLDTEAFF
TRBD2,TRBV5-4,TRBJ2-5,NA,17,TGTGCCAGCAGTCGAATATGGGCTAGCGGGAGTGAAGAGACCCAGTACTTC,CASSRIWASGSEETQYF
NA,TRBV7-2,TRBJ2-1,NA,14,TGTGCCAGCAGCTTCACAGGGCTGGGGAATGAGCAGTTCTTC,CASSFTGLGNEQFF
NA,TRBV20-1,TRBJ1-1,once,11,TGCAGTGCTAGGGCCAACACTGAAGCTTTCTTT,CSARANTEAFF
NA,TRBV2,TRBJ2-5,NA,13,TGTGCCAGCAGGTCGGGGATACTGGAGACCCAGTACTTC,CASRSGILETQYF
TRBD1,TRBV15,TRBJ1-5,NA,14,TGTGCCACCAGCAGCCGGGACAGAAATCAGCCCCAGCATTTT,CATSSRDRNQPQHF
TRBD2,TRBV6-6,TRBJ2-7,once,16,TGTGCCAGCAGTCACGAAATGGTTAGCGGGAGCTACGAGCAGTACTTC,CASSHEMVSGSYEQYF
NA,TRBV19,TRBJ2-3,NA,13,TGTGCCAGTACTCAGGGAAGCACAGATACGCAGTATTTT,CASTQGSTDTQYF
NA,TRBV5-8,TRBJ2-7,NA,12,TGTGCCAGCAGCCTAACTTCCTACGAGCAGTACTTC,CASSLTSYEQYF
NA,TRBV6-1,TRBJ2-1,NA,12,TGTGCCAGCAGTGGAACCGGCGGTGAGCAGTTCTTC,CASSGTGGEQFF
TRBD2,TRBV9,TRBJ2-1,NA,20,TGTGCCAGCAGCGTAGACCCAATCATCCAAACTAGCGGGAGAAGCAATGAGCAGTTCTTC,CASSVDPIIQTSGRSNEQFF
NA,TRBV6-6,TRBJ2-2,NA,13,TGTGCCAGCAGTCCCCAAAGGGGCCGGGAGCTGTTTTTT,CASSPQRGRELFF
NA,TRBV5-4,TRBJ2-7,NA,14,TGTGCCAGCAGCCCGGGGGACAGCTCCTACGAGCAGTACTTC,CASSPGDSSYEQYF
NA,TRBV20-1,TRBJ2-5,NA,11,TGCAGTGCCGTCAGGTCGGAGACCCAGTACTTC,CSAVRSETQYF
NA,TRBV27,TRBJ1-5,few,15,TGTGCCAGCAGTCCCAGGGTGGGTGGCAATCAGCCCCAGCATTTT,CASSPRVGGNQPQHF
NA,TRBV10-3,TRBJ1-1,NA,13,TGTGCCATCCGTTCACAGGGGAACACTGAAGCTTTCTTT,CAIRSQGNTEAFF
TRBD1,TRBV2,TRBJ2-7,NA,14,TGTGCCAGTGGAGCTCACAGGGGGCAAGACGAGCAGTACTTC,CASGAHRGQDEQYF
TRBD2,TRBV6-6,TRBJ2-1,NA,15,TGTGCCAGCAGCTCTACAGCGGGAGCATACAATGAGCAGTTCTTC,CASSSTAGAYNEQFF
NA,TRBV9,TRBJ2-7,once,14,TGTGCCAGCAGCGTAGAGGGGAGCTCCTACGAGCAGTACTTC,CASSVEGSSYEQYF
TRBD2,TRBV27,TRBJ2-7,NA,18,TGTGCCAGCACCACTAGGTTGCGCGGGAGGAGGGTTGGCGACGAGCAGTACTTC,CASTTRLRGRRVGDEQYF
TRBD1,TRBV18,TRBJ2-7,NA,13,TGTGCCAGCTCACCACTGGGACAGGGCGAGCAGTACTTC,CASSPLGQGEQYF
TRBD1,TRBV27,TRBJ2-7,NA,18,TGTGCCAGCAGTTCAATATCCCGCGGCGGGCAGGGGGCCAGGGAGCAGTACTTC,CASSSISRGGQGAREQYF
TRBD1,TRBV28,TRBJ1-2,NA,17,TGTGCCAGCAGTCTGCGACAGGGGGCTCTGATTGACTATGGCTACACCTTC,CASSLRQGALIDYGYTF
NA,TRBV5-1,TRBJ1-1,NA,16,TGCGCCAGCAGCTTGGAATTGGGGCAGATCAACACTGAAGCTTTCTTT,CASSLELGQINTEAFF
NA,TRBV5-6,TRBJ2-7,NA,11,TGTGCCAGCAGCTTTTCCTACGAGCAGTACTTC,CASSFSYEQYF
NA,TRBV6-5,TRBJ2-3,NA,16,TGTGCCAGCAGTTACGGAGCAGGGCTTTCGGCAGATACGCAGTATTTT,CASSYGAGLSADTQYF
NA,TRBV28,TRBJ1-1,NA,16,TGTGCCAGCAGATCTAGGGGTGGAGTGTCCAACACTGAAGCTTTCTTT,CASRSRGGVSNTEAFF
TRBD2,TRBV9,TRBJ2-2,NA,17,TGTGCCAGCAGCAAAGGACTAGCGGGAGCTCGGACCGGGGAGCTGTTTTTT,CASSKGLAGARTGELFF
TRBD1,TRBV28,TRBJ1-2,NA,15,TGTGCCAGCAGTTTATCGGCAGGGGGTATATATGGCTACACCTTC,CASSLSAGGIYGYTF
TRBD2,TRBV2,TRBJ2-2,NA,16,TGTGCCAGCAGCGGGACTAGCGGGAGTGGGGCCGGGGAGCTGTTTTTT,CASSGTSGSGAGELFF
NA,TRBV29-1,TRBJ2-3,NA,13,TGCAGCGTTGAGAGGGGGGGCACAGATACGCAGTATTTT,CSVERGGTDTQYF
TRBD1,TRBV2,TRBJ1-2,NA,14,TGTGCCAGCAGGAGGACAGGACCGAACTATGGCTACACCTTC,CASRRTGPNYGYTF
NA,TRBV9,TRBJ2-7,NA,13,TGTGCCAGCAGCCGGACGGTGCCTGGCGAGCAGTACTTC,CASSRTVPGEQYF
TRBD2,TRBV5-4,TRBJ2-3,NA,15,TGTGCCAGCAGGCTGCGGGGAGGGAGCACAGATACGCAGTATTTT,CASRLRGGSTDTQYF
TRBD2,TRBV6-6,TRBJ2-7,once,16,TGTGCCAGCAGTTCGGGGACTAGCGGGAGCTCCCACGAGCAGTACTTC,CASSSGTSGSSHEQYF
NA,TRBV28,TRBJ2-3,NA,12,TGTGCCAGCAGTTTACGCCAGGCTACGCAGTATTTT,CASSLRQATQYF
NA,TRBV15,TRBJ2-2,NA,14,TGTGCCACCAGCGGGGACCGAGTTACCGGGGAGCTGTTTTTT,CATSGDRVTGELFF
NA,TRBV6-1,TRBJ1-1,NA,15,TGTGCCAGCAGCTATCAACGATGGGGGAACACTGAAGCTTTCTTT,CASSYQRWGNTEAFF
TRBD1,TRBV28,TRBJ1-4,NA,15,TGTGCCAGCAGTTCCCCGGGACAGGGAGATGAAAAACTGTTTTTT,CASSSPGQGDEKLFF